This T cell receptor beta chain was identified in a study of chemoradiotherapy in HPV16-positive cancers. A note on this clone: Antigen unknown.

Repertoires were sampled repeatedly during chemoradiotherapy. Germline values: CDR1 SGDLS, CDR2 YYNGEE. Trimming took 3 bases from V and 2 from J, leaving 13 bases between them. The CDR3 extends over 15 amino acids. Repertoires were generated with immunoSEQ multiplex PCR, while TCRdb's copy carries only in-frame clones and drops some. The data contain more than 20,000 clones, around 87% of them seen just once; the ten biggest clones take up about 2.4%. Study-level findings and limits: HPV-specific T cells were functionally defined from only two HPV16-positive patients.

The clonotype originates from a human donor with HPV-associated anogenital cancer. This chain links TRBV9 with TRBJ2-3, with D tentatively TRBD2 (6 bases). Here the sequenced sample was blood, taken from a patient who underwent chemoradiotherapy. CDR3 amino acids: CASSATSSNTDTQYF. The CDR3 DNA sequence: TGTGCCAGCAGCGCCACTAGCTCTAACACAGATACGCAGTATTTT. The entire variable domain, with the rest obtained from reference TRBV9 and TRBJ2-3, is as follows: DSGVTQTPKHLITATGQRVTLRCSPRSGDLSVYWYQQSLDQGLQFLIQYYNGEERAKGNILERFSAQQFPDLHSELNLSSLELGDSALYFCASSATSSNTDTQYFGPGTRLTVL.